These 22 T cell receptor beta chains came from one sample sequenced in a study of shared clonotypes between healthy human individuals. TCRdb's table, derived via immunoSEQ multiplex PCR, lists solely in-frame clones and lacks some. This sample has roughly 1.5 million clones, with about 98% found just once. The sequencing input was naive CD4+ T cells sorted from blood. The subset was: CD45RA+ positively selected. Every receptor here comes from a man aged 25-45 years in good health.

CDR3 protein: CASSPGPPYEQYF. The CDR3 region has the DNA TGTGCCAGCAGTCCGGGTCCTCCCTACGAGCAGTACTTC. The rearrangement links TRBV6-5 to TRBJ2-7, with D unclear. CDR1 and CDR2 from the germline V gene are MNHEY and SVGAGI. The CDR3 has 13 amino acids. Trimming took off 5 bases at V and 2 bases at J, with 10 bases between the two ends.

V usage is TRBV11-2 and J usage is TRBJ2-2; 12 nucleotides line up with TRBD2. V shed 8 bases, J shed 5 bases, and the junction held 6 bases outside the gene matches. CDR3 length: 15 residues. Per the germline V gene, CDR1 is SGHAT and CDR2 is FQNNGV. The CDR3 sequence: CASGLAGGPTGELFF. The CDR3 DNA sequence: TGTGCCAGCGGTCTAGCGGGAGGGCCGACCGGGGAGCTGTTTTTT.

The gene calls are TRBV29-1 and TRBJ2-7; D unclear. The germline V gene has CDR1 SQVTM and CDR2 ANQGSEA. Trimming stripped 1 base from V and 5 bases from J, with 9 bases between. The CDR3 runs to 12 residues. CDR3 loop: CSVEGRHDEQYF. CDR3 coding DNA: TGCAGCGTTGAAGGTCGGCACGACGAGCAGTACTTC.

The V and J genes are TRBV25-1 and TRBJ2-7, with D tentatively TRBD1 (6 bases). CDR3 length equals 17 residues. V was clipped by 2 bases and J by 2 bases, with 19 bases between them. The germline V gene has CDR1 MGHDK and CDR2 SYGVNS. For the CDR3, the DNA is TGTGCCAGCAGTGAAAGTGGTCCAGGGGTCCTGACCTACGAGCAGTACTTC. Translating gives CASSESGPGVLTYEQYF.

This chain's CDR3 is CASSNGRNQPQHF. The CDR3 DNA sequence: TGTGCCAGCAGCAATGGGCGGAATCAGCCCCAGCATTTT. The J gene is TRBJ1-5, the V gene TRBV7-9, with D uncertain. Trimming shortened V by 5 bases and J by 4 bases, and 9 bases separated the two germline ends. The CDR3 consists of 13 residues. The germline CDR1 and CDR2 sequences are SEHNR and FQNEAQ (reference sequence). Variable domain in full (rest from reference TRBV7-9 and TRBJ1-5): DTGVSQNPRHKITKRGQNVTFRCDPISEHNRLYWYRQTLGQGPEFLTYFQNEAQLEKSRLLSDRFSAERPKGSFSTLEIQRTEQGDSAMYLCASSNGRNQPQHFGDGTRLSIL.

The chain links TRBV9 to TRBJ2-1, with 15 bases lining up with TRBD2. The germline V gene encodes CDR1 SGDLS and CDR2 YYNGEE. The CDR3 loop spans 16 amino acids. Trimming at V came to 4 bases and at J to 4 bases, leaving 3 bases not matched to a gene. The DNA of the CDR3 is TGTGCCAGCAGCACGGGACTAGCGGGAGGATACAATGAGCAGTTCTTC. Protein product: CASSTGLAGGYNEQFF.

This clone was seen once. The V gene is TRBV10-3, the J gene TRBJ2-7; D ambiguous. The ends were cut back, 0 bases at V and 4 bases at J, with 10 bases in the middle. The length of the CDR3 is 14 residues. Germline loops: CDR1 ENHRY, CDR2 SYGVKD. CDR3 amino acids: CAISESVGGYEQYF. Here the CDR3 DNA reads TGTGCCATCAGTGAGTCGGTGGGTGGATACGAGCAGTACTTC.

The J gene is TRBJ2-5, the V gene TRBV9; 10 bases fit TRBD2. The CDR3 has 17 amino acids. Per germline, CDR1 SGDLS and CDR2 YYNGEE. The V gene end was trimmed by 0 bases and the J gene end by 2 bases; junction bases not matched to a gene: 7. The CDR3 sequence: CASSVAIAGGAQETQYF. The CDR3 DNA is TGTGCCAGCAGCGTAGCTATAGCGGGAGGTGCGCAAGAGACCCAGTACTTC. The whole variable domain, remainder taken from reference TRBV9 and TRBJ2-5, is DSGVTQTPKHLITATGQRVTLRCSPRSGDLSVYWYQQSLDQGLQFLIQYYNGEERAKGNILERFSAQQFPDLHSELNLSSLELGDSALYFCASSVAIAGGAQETQYFGPGTRLLVL.

The chain carries TRBV30 and TRBJ1-3; D not certain. The length of the CDR3 is 14 residues. V dropped 0 bases and J dropped 7 bases, with 13 bases sitting between them. Per germline, CDR1 GTSNPN and CDR2 SVGIG (reference sequence). The CDR3 DNA sequence: TGTGCCTGGAGTGTTCGGATGGAATGGAACACCATATATTTT. Protein product: CAWSVRMEWNTIYF.

This chain joins TRBV18 and TRBJ2-1; no clear D gene. The CDR3 length is 14 residues. Germline V gene lookup returns CDR1 KGHSH and CDR2 LQKENI. V dropped 0 bases and J dropped 0 bases, with 3 bases sitting between them. The CDR3 protein is CASSPPRSYNEQFF. The CDR3 bases are TGTGCCAGCTCACCACCTCGCTCCTACAATGAGCAGTTCTTC.

DNA for the CDR3: TGTGCCAGCAGACCCGGGACTAGCCGTTCCGGGGAGCTGTTTTTT. Translated, it gives CASRPGTSRSGELFF. This chain connects TRBV5-4 to TRBJ2-2, with 9 bases identical to TRBD2. Trimming took 5 bases from V and 6 from J; bases not matched to a gene: 8. The CDR3 runs 15 residues. Germline V CDR1 and CDR2: SGHNT, YYREEE (reference sequence).

V gene TRBV4-2 combines with J gene TRBJ2-1; TRBD2 aligns across 9 bases. V dropped 3 bases and J dropped 4; count of bases not matched to a gene: 7. CDR3 length equals 16 residues. The germline gives CDR1 LGHNA, CDR2 YNFKEQ. This CDR3 reads CASSHTERGEYNEQFF. The CDR3 DNA is TGTGCCAGCAGCCATACCGAGCGGGGGGAATACAATGAGCAGTTCTTC.

V gene TRBV6-1 combines with J gene TRBJ1-1; TRBD1 might be the D (5 bases). Between the trimmed V and J ends, which lost 7 bases and 0 bases, there was a span of 12 bases. The CDR3 is made up of 14 amino acids. CDR1 and CDR2 (germline): MNHNS, SASEGT. DNA of the CDR3: TGTGCCAGCACTCGGGACTGGATGAACACTGAAGCTTTCTTT. Amino acids: CASTRDWMNTEAFF.

CDR3 sequence: CASSSGNRGLRDEQFF. The CDR3 DNA reads TGTGCCAGCAGCTCGGGTAACAGGGGGCTTAGGGATGAGCAGTTCTTC. The rearrangement uses TRBV5-6 and TRBJ2-1; 9 bases line up with TRBD1. This CDR3 has 16 residues. V was pared by 3 bases and J by 8 bases, with 12 bases of the junction left unmatched. Germline values: CDR1 SGHDT, CDR2 YYEEEE.

The chain recombines TRBV5-1 with TRBJ1-4, with a weak D call TRBD1 (5 bases). Trimming stripped 1 base from V and 4 bases from J, with 11 bases between. Per the germline V gene, CDR1 is SGHRS and CDR2 is YFSETQ. The CDR3 has 15 amino acids. The CDR3 DNA sequence: TGCGCCAGCAGCTTGTTAGGGACCGATAATGAAAAACTGTTTTTT. Its translation: CASSLLGTDNEKLFF.

The chain carries TRBV9 and TRBJ2-7; D not resolved. This CDR3 comprises 13 residues. Trimming pared 1 base from V and 6 bases from J, leaving 11 bases between. Per the germline V gene, CDR1 is SGDLS and CDR2 is YYNGEE. The CDR3 loop reads CASSVKSFSEQYF. The CDR3, as DNA: TGTGCCAGCAGCGTAAAAAGTTTCTCCGAGCAGTACTTC.

The rearrangement joins TRBV6-4 to TRBJ1-1; no reliable D call. Trimming shortened V by 6 bases and J by 0 bases, and 8 bases separated the two germline ends. Germline CDR1 reads MRHNA; CDR2 reads SNTAGT. The CDR3 runs to 13 residues. The CDR3 DNA is TGTGCCAGCAGGAGGACGGTGAACACTGAAGCTTTCTTT. Translating gives CASRRTVNTEAFF.

The chain employs TRBV5-5 and TRBJ1-1, with D maybe TRBD1 (6 bases). CDR3 length: 14 amino acids. CDR1 and CDR2 (germline): SGHKS, YYEKEE (reference sequence). The V gene lost 1 base and the J gene lost 1 base, with 8 bases spanning the gap. The CDR3 region has the DNA TGTGCCAGCAGCTTGAGGACAGAGAACACTGAAGCTTTCTTT. It translates to CASSLRTENTEAFF.

This sequence joins TRBV27 and TRBJ2-7; D might be TRBD2 (7 bases). V shed 5 bases and J shed 7 bases, with 18 bases lying between them. The CDR3 sequence is 14 residues long. Germline CDR1 is MNHEY and CDR2 is SMNVEV (reference sequence). The CDR3 DNA reads TGTGCCAGCAGTCTAAGGACAGCGGGGAGAGAGCAGTACTTC. Amino acid sequence: CASSLRTAGREQYF.

The chain combines TRBV18 with TRBJ2-1, with D possibly being TRBD2 (6 bases). The length of the CDR3 is 14 residues. Germline-derived CDR1 and CDR2 are KGHSH and LQKENI. Trimming stripped 7 bases from V and 8 bases from J, with 18 bases between. The CDR3 protein is CASYMGLDRDEQFF. In DNA form, the CDR3 reads TGTGCCAGCTACATGGGACTCGACCGGGATGAGCAGTTCTTC.

V is TRBV18 and J is TRBJ2-3, with 9 bases that match TRBD2. V was clipped by 3 bases and J by 6 bases; unmatched bases: 4. CDR1 KGHSH and CDR2 LQKENI come from the germline V gene. This CDR3 is 14 amino acids long. CDR3 nucleotide sequence: TGTGCCAGCTCACCCCGGACTAGCGCTGATACGCAGTATTTT. Translated: CASSPRTSADTQYF.

The table lists this clone with a count of one. The gene calls are TRBV7-9 and TRBJ2-3, with 9 positions matching TRBD2. The CDR3 is made up of 17 amino acids. V was clipped by 6 bases and J by 2 bases; unmatched bases: 12. Germline V CDR1 and CDR2: SEHNR, FQNEAQ (reference sequence). The CDR3 bases are TGTGCCAGCAGATTTAGTTTGGGACTAGCTTTCACAGATACGCAGTATTTT. Amino acids: CASRFSLGLAFTDTQYF.